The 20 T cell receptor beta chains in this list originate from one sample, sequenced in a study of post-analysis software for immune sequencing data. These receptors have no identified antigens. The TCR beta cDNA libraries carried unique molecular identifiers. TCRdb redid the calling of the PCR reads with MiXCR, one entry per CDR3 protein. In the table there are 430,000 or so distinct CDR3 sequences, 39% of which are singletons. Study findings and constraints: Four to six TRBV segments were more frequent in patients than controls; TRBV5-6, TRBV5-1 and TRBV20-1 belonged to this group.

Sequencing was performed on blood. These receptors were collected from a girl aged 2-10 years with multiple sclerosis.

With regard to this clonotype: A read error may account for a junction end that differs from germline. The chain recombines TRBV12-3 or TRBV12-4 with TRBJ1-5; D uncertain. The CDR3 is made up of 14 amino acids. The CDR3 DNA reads TGTGCCAGCAGTTTACGCGGGATCAATCGGCCCCAGCATTTT. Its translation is CASSLRGINRPQHF.

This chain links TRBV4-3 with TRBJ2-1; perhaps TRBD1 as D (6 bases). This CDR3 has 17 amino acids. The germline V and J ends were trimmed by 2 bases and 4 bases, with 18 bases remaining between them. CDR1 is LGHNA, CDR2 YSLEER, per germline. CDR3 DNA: TGCGCCAGCAGCCAAACCTCCATCGGGACACTTTACAATGAGCAGTTCTTC. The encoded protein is CASSQTSIGTLYNEQFF.

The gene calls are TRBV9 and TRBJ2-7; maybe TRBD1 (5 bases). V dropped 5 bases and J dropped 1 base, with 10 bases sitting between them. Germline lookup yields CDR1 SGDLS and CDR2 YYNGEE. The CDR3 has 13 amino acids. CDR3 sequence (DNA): TGTGCCAGCAGATCGACAGATTCCTACGAGCAGTACTTC. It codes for CASRSTDSYEQYF.

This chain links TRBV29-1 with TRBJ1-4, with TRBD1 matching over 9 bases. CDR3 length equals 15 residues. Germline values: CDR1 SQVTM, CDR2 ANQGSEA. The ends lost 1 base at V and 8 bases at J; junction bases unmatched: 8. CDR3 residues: CSVEAKDRGIEKLFF. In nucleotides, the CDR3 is TGCAGCGTTGAAGCGAAGGACAGGGGTATAGAAAAACTGTTTTTT.

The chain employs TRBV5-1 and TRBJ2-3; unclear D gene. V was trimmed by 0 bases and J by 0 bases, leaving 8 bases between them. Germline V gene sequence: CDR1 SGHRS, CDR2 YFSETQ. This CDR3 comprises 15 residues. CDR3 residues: CASSLASASTDTQYF. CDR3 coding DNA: TGCGCCAGCAGCTTGGCGTCGGCTAGCACAGATACGCAGTATTTT. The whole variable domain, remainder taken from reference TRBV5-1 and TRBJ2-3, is KAGVTQTPRYLIKTRGQQVTLSCSPISGHRSVSWYQQTPGQGLQFLFEYFSETQRNKGNFPGRFSGRQFSNSRSEMNVSTLELGDSALYLCASSLASASTDTQYFGPGTRLTVL.

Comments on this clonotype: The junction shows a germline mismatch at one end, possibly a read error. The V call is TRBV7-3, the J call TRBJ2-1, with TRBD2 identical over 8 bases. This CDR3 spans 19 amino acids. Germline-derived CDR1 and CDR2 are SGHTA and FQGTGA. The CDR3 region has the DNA TGTGCCGGCAGCTTATTTCCTCGGATTAGCGGGAAATCCTACAATGAGCAGTTCTTC. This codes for CAGSLFPRISGKSYNEQFF. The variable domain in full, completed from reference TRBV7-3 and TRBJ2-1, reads GAGVSQTPSNKVTEKGKYVELRCDPISGHTALYWYRQSLGQGPEFLIYFQGTGAADDSGLPNDRFFAVRPEGSVSTLKIQRTERGDSAVYLCAGSLFPRISGKSYNEQFFGPGTRLTVL.

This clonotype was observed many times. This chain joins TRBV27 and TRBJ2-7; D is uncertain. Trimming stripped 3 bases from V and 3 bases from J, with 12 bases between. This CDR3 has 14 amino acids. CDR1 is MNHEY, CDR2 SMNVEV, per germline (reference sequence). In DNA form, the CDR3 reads TGTGCCAGCAGTTTGGGTCGGCTTGGCTACGAGCAGTACTTC. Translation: CASSLGRLGYEQYF.

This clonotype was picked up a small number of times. This chain's CDR3 is CASSDTGGSYEQYF. The CDR3 region has the DNA TGTGCCAGCAGTGACACAGGGGGATCCTACGAGCAGTACTTC. The J gene is TRBJ2-7, the V gene TRBV2; 8 bases match TRBD1. This CDR3 has 14 residues. Trimming at V came to 3 bases and at J to 1 base, leaving 2 bases not matched to a gene. CDR1 and CDR2 from the germline V gene are SNHLY and FYNNEI.

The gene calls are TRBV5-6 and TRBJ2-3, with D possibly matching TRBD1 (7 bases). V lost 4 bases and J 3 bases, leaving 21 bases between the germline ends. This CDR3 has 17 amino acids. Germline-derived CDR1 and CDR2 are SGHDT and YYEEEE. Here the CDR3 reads CASSLYGGGPRTDTQYF. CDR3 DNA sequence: TGTGCCAGCAGCCTCTATGGAGGGGGCCCCAGAACAGATACGCAGTATTTT.

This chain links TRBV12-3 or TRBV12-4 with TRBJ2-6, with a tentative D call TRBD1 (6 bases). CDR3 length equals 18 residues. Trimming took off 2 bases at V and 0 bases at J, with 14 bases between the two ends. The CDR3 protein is CASSLTRSRGSGANVLTF. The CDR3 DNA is TGTGCCAGCAGTTTAACCCGGAGCAGGGGCTCTGGGGCCAACGTCCTGACTTTC.

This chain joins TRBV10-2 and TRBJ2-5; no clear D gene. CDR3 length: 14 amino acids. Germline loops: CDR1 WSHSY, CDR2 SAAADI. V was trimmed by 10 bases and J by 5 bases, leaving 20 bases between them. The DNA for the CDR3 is TGCGCCACTCCTGGGTACTTGGTCAGGGAGACCCAGTACTTC. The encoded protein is CATPGYLVRETQYF.

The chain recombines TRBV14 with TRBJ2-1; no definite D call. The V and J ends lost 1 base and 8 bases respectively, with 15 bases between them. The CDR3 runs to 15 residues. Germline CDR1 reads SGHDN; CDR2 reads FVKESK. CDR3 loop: CASSQVFLGGDEQFF. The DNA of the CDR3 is TGTGCCAGCAGCCAAGTCTTCCTGGGCGGCGATGAGCAGTTCTTC.

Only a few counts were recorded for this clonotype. The CDR3 here is CASSLDREAFF. CDR3 DNA sequence: TGCGCCAGCAGCTTGGACCGAGAAGCTTTCTTT. The rearrangement uses TRBV5-1 and TRBJ1-1; the D is unclear. The CDR3 consists of 11 residues. V lost 0 bases and J lost 8, with 5 bases in between. The germline gives CDR1 SGHRS, CDR2 YFSETQ.

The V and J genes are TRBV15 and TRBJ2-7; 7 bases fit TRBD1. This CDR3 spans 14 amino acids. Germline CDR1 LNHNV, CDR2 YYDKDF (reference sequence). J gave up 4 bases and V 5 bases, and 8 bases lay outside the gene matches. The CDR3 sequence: CATSPRDREYEQYF. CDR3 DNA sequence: TGTGCCACCAGCCCCCGGGACAGAGAATACGAGCAGTACTTC.

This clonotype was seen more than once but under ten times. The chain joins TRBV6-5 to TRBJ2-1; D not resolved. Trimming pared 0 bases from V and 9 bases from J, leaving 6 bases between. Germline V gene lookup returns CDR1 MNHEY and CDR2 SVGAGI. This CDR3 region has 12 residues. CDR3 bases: TGTGCCAGCAGTTACTCGGGCGGTGAGCAGTTCTTC. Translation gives CASSYSGGEQFF.

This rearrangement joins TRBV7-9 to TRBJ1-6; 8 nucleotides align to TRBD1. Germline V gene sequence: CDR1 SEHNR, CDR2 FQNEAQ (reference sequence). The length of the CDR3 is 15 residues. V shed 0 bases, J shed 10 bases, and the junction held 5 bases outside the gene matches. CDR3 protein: CASSLAQGAWSPLHF. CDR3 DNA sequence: TGTGCCAGCAGCTTAGCGCAGGGGGCTTGGTCACCCCTCCACTTT.

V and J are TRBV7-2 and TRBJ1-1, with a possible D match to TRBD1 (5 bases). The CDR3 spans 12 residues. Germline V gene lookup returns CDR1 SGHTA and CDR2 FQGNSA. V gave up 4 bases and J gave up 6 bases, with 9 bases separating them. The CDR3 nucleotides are TGTGCCAGCAGCTGGGGGGAGTCTGAAGCTTTCTTT. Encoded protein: CASSWGESEAFF.

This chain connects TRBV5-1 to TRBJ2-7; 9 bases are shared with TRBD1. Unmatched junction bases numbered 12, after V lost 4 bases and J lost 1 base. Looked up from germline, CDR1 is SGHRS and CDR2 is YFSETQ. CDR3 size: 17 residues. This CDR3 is CASSPRLRQGGSYEQYF. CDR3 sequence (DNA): TGCGCCAGCAGCCCCCGCCTCCGACAGGGGGGATCCTACGAGCAGTACTTC. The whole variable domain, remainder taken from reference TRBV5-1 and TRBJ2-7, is KAGVTQTPRYLIKTRGQQVTLSCSPISGHRSVSWYQQTPGQGLQFLFEYFSETQRNKGNFPGRFSGRQFSNSRSEMNVSTLELGDSALYLCASSPRLRQGGSYEQYFGPGTRLTVT.

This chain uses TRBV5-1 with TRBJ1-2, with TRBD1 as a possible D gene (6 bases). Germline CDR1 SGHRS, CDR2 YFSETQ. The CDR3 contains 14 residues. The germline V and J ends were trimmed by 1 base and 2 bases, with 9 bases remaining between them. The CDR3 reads CASSLNRENYGYTF. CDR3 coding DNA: TGCGCCAGCAGCTTGAACAGGGAAAACTATGGCTACACCTTC.

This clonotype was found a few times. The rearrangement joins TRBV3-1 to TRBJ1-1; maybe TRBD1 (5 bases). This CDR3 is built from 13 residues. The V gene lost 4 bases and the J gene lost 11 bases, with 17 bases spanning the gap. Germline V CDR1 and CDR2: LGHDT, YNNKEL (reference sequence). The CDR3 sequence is CASSPRSGGRAFF. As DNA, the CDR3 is TGTGCCAGCAGCCCAAGGTCCGGGGGAAGGGCTTTCTTT.